This T cell receptor beta chain was identified during a study of shared clonotypes between healthy human individuals. Background on the study: Donors were a couple of women and a few men aged 18 to 49.

For this clone: Antigen specificity is unknown.

Whole-study results and caveats: The small donor group covered limited genetic and exposure diversity.

Germline V lookup: CDR1 LGHNA, CDR2 YNFKEQ. V dropped 2 bases and J dropped 6 bases, with 17 bases sitting between them. CDR3 length: 16 residues. Authors' methods: Junction-only immunoSEQ sequences carried no quality scores, so filtering differed. Clones were read by immunoSEQ multiplex PCR, and TCRdb kept only the in-frame ones, dropping some. V and J calls and clone size come straight from that table; D and trimming were deduced from the DNA. The sample includes under 2,500,000 clones, 90% to 96% of them seen just once. The study separated CD4+ cells into CD45RA+ naive and CD45RA-negative memory subsets.

What was sequenced was naive CD4+ T cells sorted from blood. Stated subset: CD45RA+ positively selected. This sequence joins TRBV4-2 and TRBJ2-1, with D possibly matching TRBD2 (7 bases). This TCR came from a man aged 18 to 29 in good health. The chain's CDR3 is CASSQLGGGKGNEQFF. The CDR3 nucleotides read TGTGCCAGCAGCCAACTAGGGGGGGGAAAGGGCAATGAGCAGTTCTTC.